Each of the 27 T cell receptor beta chains below was sequenced from the same sample in a study of beta chain features in type 1 diabetes. As every portion of the isolated RNA was reverse transcribed, the sequencing read expressed TCRB transcripts. The table came from immunoSEQ multiplex PCR; TCRdb's copy has only in-frame clones and leaves some out. The sample lists about 150,000 clones; approximately 9.9% were seen once. The sequenced sample consisted of central memory CD4+ T cells from blood. These receptors were collected from a woman aged 18-29 years in good health.

DNA for the CDR3: TGTGCCAGCAGCTTCCAGGGTCCGTTAGAGACCCAGTACTTC. Its translation: CASSFQGPLETQYF. The chain employs TRBV7-2 and TRBJ2-5, with D possibly being TRBD1 (5 bases). There are 14 residues in the CDR3. Germline V lookup: CDR1 SGHTA, CDR2 FQGNSA. The V gene lost 3 bases and the J gene lost 4 bases, with 12 bases spanning the gap.

This clone occurred a few times. The gene calls are TRBV5-8 and TRBJ2-1; 8 bases match TRBD2. J lost 8 bases, V lost 4 bases, and 17 bases had no gene match. The CDR3 contains 17 residues. CDR1 SGHTS and CDR2 YDEGEE come from the germline V gene. The CDR3 bases are TGTGCCAGCAGCCAATACTTTAGCGGGGCAGGTAGGGATGAGCAGTTCTTC. This gives the protein CASSQYFSGAGRDEQFF.

The rearrangement links TRBV30 to TRBJ2-3; 7 bases match TRBD1. The CDR3 extends over 13 amino acids. The germline gives CDR1 GTSNPN, CDR2 SVGIG (reference sequence). The J segment lost 3 bases and the V segment lost 7 bases, leaving 7 bases of the junction unmatched. Written as DNA, the CDR3 is TGTGCCTCACAGGGGTCAAGGACAGATACGCAGTATTTT. It codes for CASQGSRTDTQYF. The whole variable domain, remainder taken from reference TRBV30 and TRBJ2-3, is SQTIHQWPATLVQPVGSPLSLECTVEGTSNPNLYWYRQAAGRGLQLLFYSVGIGQISSEVPQNLSASRPQDRQFILSSKKLLLSDSGFYLCASQGSRTDTQYFGPGTRLTVL.

The rearrangement uses TRBV5-4 and TRBJ2-7; TRBD1 aligns across 8 bases. Germline lookup yields CDR1 SGHNT and CDR2 YYREEE (reference sequence). This CDR3 has 16 amino acids. Unmatched junction bases numbered 6, after V lost 0 bases and J lost 1 base. CDR3: CASSLEDRDLSYEQYF. In DNA, the CDR3 is TGTGCCAGCAGCTTGGAGGACAGGGACCTTTCCTACGAGCAGTACTTC.

The chain carries TRBV27 and TRBJ2-7; weak D call: TRBD1 (6 bases). CDR1 is MNHEY, CDR2 SMNVEV, per germline (reference sequence). The V end was cut by 10 bases, the J end by 6 bases, with 19 bases between. This CDR3 comprises 13 residues. The CDR3: CANQSEGQREQYF. CDR3 DNA sequence: TGTGCCAACCAATCGGAAGGACAGCGCGAGCAGTACTTC.

Ten or more counts support this clone. V is TRBV2 and J is TRBJ2-1, with D uncertain. Germline loops: CDR1 SNHLY, CDR2 FYNNEI. This CDR3 spans 10 amino acids. V was pared by 10 bases and J by 9 bases, with 10 bases between. Written as DNA, the CDR3 is TGTGCCACCCGAACCAGTGAGCAGTTCTTC. It translates to CATRTSEQFF.

This clone appeared a few times. V usage is TRBV6-1 and J usage is TRBJ1-1; 7 bases map to TRBD1. J gave up 0 bases and V 7 bases, and 5 bases lay outside the gene matches. CDR3 length: 14 residues. Germline V gene lookup returns CDR1 MNHNS and CDR2 SASEGT. CDR3 sequence reads: CASIAQGMNTEAFF. The CDR3 DNA sequence: TGTGCCAGCATCGCACAGGGGATGAACACTGAAGCTTTCTTT.

The chain carries TRBV15 and TRBJ2-1, with D tentatively TRBD2 (6 bases). V was clipped by 6 bases and J by 6 bases, with 24 bases between them. The CDR3 is 17 amino acids. CDR1 and CDR2 (germline): LNHNV, YYDKDF (reference sequence). The CDR3 DNA reads as TGTGCCACCAGGGAGAGGGAGTCCGGGACTCAAGGCAATGAGCAGTTCTTC. Translating it yields CATRERESGTQGNEQFF.

The gene calls are TRBV4-1 and TRBJ1-1; possibly TRBD1 for D (6 bases). This CDR3 comprises 17 residues. Looked up from germline, CDR1 is MGHRA and CDR2 is YSYEKL. The V end lost 0 bases, the J end lost 0 bases, and 14 bases lay between the germline ends. The CDR3 protein is CASSQDPGQTMNTEAFF. CDR3 coding DNA: TGCGCCAGCAGCCAAGATCCAGGACAGACCATGAACACTGAAGCTTTCTTT.

A word on this clone: The junction departs from germline at one end; a sequencing error may be responsible. The chain carries TRBV7-7 and TRBJ2-7; D call uncertain. There are 14 residues in the CDR3. Germline CDR1 is SSHAT and CDR2 is FNYEAQ (reference sequence). The CDR3 DNA reads as TGTGCTAGCAGCCCTAACCCGGGTAGCTACGAGCAGTACTTC. This codes for CASSPNPGSYEQYF.

In its sample, this clone was seen a few times. The chain is built from TRBV4-2 and TRBJ2-7; 8 bases map to TRBD2. V gave up 8 bases and J gave up 12 bases; unmatched junction bases: 12. This CDR3 is built from 12 residues. CDR1 LGHNA and CDR2 YNFKEQ come from the germline V gene. As DNA, the CDR3 is TGTGCCAGCTTGGGTCGGGGGGGCCTTCTGTACTTC. This codes for CASLGRGGLLYF.

This clone has more than one count but fewer than ten. The chain combines TRBV4-1 with TRBJ2-7, with D perhaps matching TRBD2 (6 bases). This CDR3 has 16 amino acids. The germline V gene encodes CDR1 MGHRA and CDR2 YSYEKL. V gave up 5 bases and J gave up 3 bases, with 20 bases separating them. The CDR3 DNA reads TGCGCCAGCAGCTATCGAAGCGGGCAGGGTCACTACGAGCAGTACTTC. Encoded protein: CASSYRSGQGHYEQYF.

This clone was observed a few times. The chain joins TRBV6-5 to TRBJ2-7; 7 bases align to TRBD2. This CDR3 contains 13 residues. Looked up from germline, CDR1 is MNHEY and CDR2 is SVGAGI. J was trimmed by 6 bases and V by 4 bases; bases with no gene match: 6. The CDR3 DNA follows: TGTGCCAGCAGTTCCCCCTGGGGGGGCGAGCAGTACTTC. This codes for CASSSPWGGEQYF.

V and J are TRBV5-1 and TRBJ2-1; 14 bases fit TRBD2. The CDR3 extends over 18 amino acids. CDR1 and CDR2 (germline): SGHRS, YFSETQ. J gave up 8 bases and V 4 bases, and 14 bases lay outside the gene matches. The CDR3 DNA is TGCGCCAGCAGCGACGGGACTAGCGGGAGAGGCCTGGGAGATGAGCAGTTCTTC. Translated: CASSDGTSGRGLGDEQFF.

This clone was observed a few times. In nucleotides, the CDR3 is TGTGCCAGCAGCTTGGGCAGGGGGCAGGAGGGCTACACCTTC. It encodes CASSLGRGQEGYTF. V is TRBV5-4 and J is TRBJ1-2, with TRBD1 identical over 8 bases. CDR1 is SGHNT, CDR2 YYREEE, per germline (reference sequence). This CDR3 has 14 amino acids. V shed 0 bases, J shed 8 bases, and the junction held 6 bases outside the gene matches.

The chain uses TRBV14 and TRBJ2-5; D may be TRBD2 (6 bases). CDR3 size: 15 residues. The germline V gene has CDR1 SGHDN and CDR2 FVKESK. Trimming stripped 3 bases from V and 1 base from J, with 12 bases between. The CDR3 nucleotides read TGTGCCAGCAGCCAGGCCGGGACTTTCCAAGAGACCCAGTACTTC. Its translation: CASSQAGTFQETQYF.

The chain has TRBV30 and TRBJ2-3; a weak D match, TRBD1 (5 bases). Germline values: CDR1 GTSNPN, CDR2 SVGIG (reference sequence). This CDR3 region has 14 residues. Trimming took 3 bases from V and 0 from J, leaving 10 bases between them. The CDR3 nucleotides read TGTGCCTGGAGAGACAGATCTAGCACAGATACGCAGTATTTT. Protein: CAWRDRSSTDTQYF.

This chain links TRBV5-1 with TRBJ1-2; possible D gene TRBD1, 6 bases. The germline V gene encodes CDR1 SGHRS and CDR2 YFSETQ. Trimming pared 3 bases from V and 6 bases from J, leaving 15 bases between. The CDR3 sequence is 14 residues long. Written as DNA, the CDR3 is TGCGCCAGCAGCTCACCCGACCGGACAGATGGCTACACCTTC. It yields the protein CASSSPDRTDGYTF.

The V gene is TRBV7-3, the J gene TRBJ2-1; TRBD2 matches at 10 bases. The CDR3 has 13 amino acids. From germline, CDR1 is SGHTA and CDR2 FQGTGA. Trimming removed 5 bases from V and 8 bases from J; junction bases left unmatched: 3. The chain's CDR3 is CASSVAGGDEQFF. CDR3 DNA sequence: TGTGCCAGCAGCGTAGCGGGGGGCGATGAGCAGTTCTTC.

This sequence joins TRBV4-1 and TRBJ1-4, with 10 positions matching TRBD1. The CDR3 is made up of 17 amino acids. Losses at the gene ends were 1 base for V and 3 bases for J; bases not matched to a gene: 5. The germline V gene has CDR1 MGHRA and CDR2 YSYEKL. DNA of the CDR3: TGCGCCAGCAGCCAAGGACAGGGGGCGTTTGCTAATGAAAAACTGTTTTTT. Translation gives CASSQGQGAFANEKLFF.

This clone turned up a few times. The chain is built from TRBV4-3 and TRBJ2-1; 11 nucleotides align to TRBD2. Germline CDR1 is LGHNA and CDR2 is YSLEER. The CDR3 loop spans 16 amino acids. With V trimmed by 2 bases and J by 9 bases, 9 bases remained unmatched. Here the CDR3 DNA reads TGCGCCAGCAGCCAAAATTCTCTAGCGGGGGGCGCTGAGCAGTTCTTC. Protein sequence: CASSQNSLAGGAEQFF.

This clone was seen only a few times. The CDR3 sequence: CAWIPTTSYNEQFF. The DNA of the CDR3 is TGTGCCTGGATCCCAACGACTAGCTACAATGAGCAGTTCTTC. This chain links TRBV30 with TRBJ2-1; D perhaps matches TRBD2 (6 bases). This CDR3 comprises 14 residues. Germline loops: CDR1 GTSNPN, CDR2 SVGIG (reference sequence). V was cut by 4 bases and J by 3 bases, with 13 bases left in between.

The sample holds many counts of this clone. This rearrangement joins TRBV29-1 to TRBJ2-5; D is perhaps TRBD1 (5 bases). The CDR3 is 15 amino acids. Trimming took 2 bases from V and 5 from J, leaving 18 bases between them. In germline, CDR1 is SQVTM, CDR2 ANQGSEA. The CDR3 loop is CSVEHPDRTRETQYF. The CDR3 DNA reads TGCAGCGTTGAACACCCCGACAGAACCAGGGAGACCCAGTACTTC.

This chain uses TRBV7-9 with TRBJ1-1; D might be TRBD1 (5 bases). Trimming removed 8 bases from V and 5 bases from J, with 15 bases in between. This CDR3 spans 13 amino acids. Germline V gives CDR1 SEHNR, CDR2 FQNEAQ (reference sequence). CDR3 in DNA: TGTGCCAGCGTGAGCAGGGAGGAAACTGAAGCTTTCTTT. Translated: CASVSREETEAFF.

This clone was detected many times. The chain has TRBV13 and TRBJ2-1, with 7 positions matching TRBD2. Germline CDR1 is PRHDT and CDR2 is FYEKMQ (reference sequence). J was trimmed by 3 bases and V by 5 bases; bases with no gene match: 7. The CDR3 totals 15 residues. CDR3 region: CASSRLERDYNEQFF. The CDR3 DNA is TGTGCCAGCAGCCGCCTTGAGCGGGACTACAATGAGCAGTTCTTC.

The chain couples TRBV18 to TRBJ1-2, with 7 bases that match TRBD1. Trimming took 3 bases from V and 3 from J; bases not matched to a gene: 10. CDR3 length equals 16 residues. Per the germline V gene, CDR1 is KGHSH and CDR2 is LQKENI. The CDR3 region has the DNA TGTGCCAGCTCACCGATGTCCGTGGGGACAGACTATGGCTACACCTTC. This gives the protein CASSPMSVGTDYGYTF.

This chain uses TRBV7-8 with TRBJ2-3; the D is unclear. Trimming took off 2 bases at V and 6 bases at J, with 6 bases between the two ends. CDR1 and CDR2 (germline): SGHVS, FQNEAQ. The CDR3 is 12 amino acids. The CDR3 loop is CASSLRWDTQYF. CDR3 bases: TGTGCCAGCAGCTTACGGTGGGATACGCAGTATTTT.